The rows below give T cell receptor beta chains drawn from one sample of a study of metastatic and nonmetastatic thyroid tumors. With MiXCR, TCRdb called clones anew from the PCR reads. The sample includes under 25,000 clones, about 30% of them seen just once. The specimen sequenced was blood. These receptors were taken from a female donor with papillary thyroid cancer or a benign thyroid nodule (not recorded which). Some clones in this sample may be carry-over from other donors' samples. Each CDR3 is given with its conserved first and last residue. Each record gives: clone size, V gene, J gene, D gene, CDR3 DNA, CDR3 protein. The D gene is left open where the match is weak. Size is stated for part of the rows, as once, few or many counts, or as a class when the clone is expanded.

>many|TRBV19|TRBJ1-5|TRBD1
TGTGCCAGTAGTATGTGGTCAGGGGGCGGACAGCCCCAGCATTTT
CASSMWSGGGQPQHF
>-|TRBV9|TRBJ2-3|-
TGTGCCAGCAGCGACCCTCTGGGGGGAGTTAGGACAGATACGCAGTATTTT
CASSDPLGGVRTDTQYF
>-|TRBV12-3/TRBV12-4|TRBJ2-2|-
TGTGCCAGCAGCCCTGTCGGAGCGTTATTGGGTGAGCTGTTTTTT
CASSPVGALLGELFF
>few|TRBV6-2/TRBV6-3|TRBJ2-6|-
TGTGCCAGCAGTTTCTCAGCTGGGGCCAACGTCCTGACTTTC
CASSFSAGANVLTF
>few|TRBV2|TRBJ2-5|-
TGTGCCAGCAGTGAAGCAACTAGCTTCGAGACCCAGTACTTC
CASSEATSFETQYF
>few|TRBV6-1|TRBJ2-7|TRBD2
TGTGCCAGCAGGGTGGGTCCTAGCGGGCCGTACGAGCAGTACTTC
CASRVGPSGPYEQYF
>medium-sized|TRBV12-3/TRBV12-4|TRBJ2-7|TRBD1
TGTGCCAGCAGTTTACAGGGGGCCTACGAGCAGTACTTC
CASSLQGAYEQYF
>medium-sized|TRBV6-2/TRBV6-3|TRBJ1-5|TRBD1
TGTGCCAGCAGCTCCGGACAGGGGAATCAGCCCCAGCATTTT
CASSSGQGNQPQHF
>-|TRBV20-1|TRBJ2-3|-
TGCAGTTCCGTTTACTACGCGATCCGAAGCACAGATACGCAGTATTTT
CSSVYYAIRSTDTQYF
>few|TRBV20-1|TRBJ2-1|-
TGCAGTGCTATGCGCGAACCTTACAATGAGCAGTTCTTC
CSAMREPYNEQFF
>many|TRBV7-9|TRBJ2-7|-
TGTGCCAGCAGCCCCCAAGGGGGGTCCTACGAGCAGTACTTC
CASSPQGGSYEQYF
>few|TRBV6-2/TRBV6-3|TRBJ2-7|-
TGTGCCAGCACCCCCCGGTGGGGATTAGTCTACGAGCAGTACTTC
CASTPRWGLVYEQYF
>few|TRBV6-1|TRBJ2-3|TRBD2
TGTGCCAGTTTTTTCGCGGGAGGGACAGATACGCAGTATTTT
CASFFAGGTDTQYF
>few|TRBV12-3/TRBV12-4|TRBJ1-1|-
TGTGCCAGCAGTCAGACAGTGAACACTGAAGCTTTCTTT
CASSQTVNTEAFF
>once|TRBV5-5|TRBJ1-2|TRBD1
TGTGCCAGCAGCCTCACAGGGGAAAGGAACTATGGCTACACCTTC
CASSLTGERNYGYTF
>many|TRBV2|TRBJ2-2|-
TGTGCCAGCAGTGAATTGGGGGGGAACACCGGGGAGCTGTTTTTT
CASSELGGNTGELFF
>-|TRBV7-9|TRBJ1-6|TRBD1
TGTGCCAGCAGCTTGGGACAGGGTTGCAATTCACCCCTCCACTTT
CASSLGQGCNSPLHF
>-|TRBV5-6|TRBJ1-3|TRBD1
TGTGCCAGCAGCGCCGGACAGGGATTCAGAGACACCATATATTTT
CASSAGQGFRDTIYF
>-|TRBV19|TRBJ2-1|TRBD1
TGTGCCAGTACTCCTACAGGGGCACACAATGAGCAGTTCTTC
CASTPTGAHNEQFF
>-|TRBV27|TRBJ2-7|TRBD2
TGTGCCAGCAGTTATCTGGGGGGACTAGCTGATTTCTACGAGCAGTACTTC
CASSYLGGLADFYEQYF
>-|TRBV5-1|TRBJ2-7|-
TGCGCCAGCAGCTTTGCGCATTCCTACGAGCAGTACTTC
CASSFAHSYEQYF